The next 5 T cell receptor beta chains were all read from a single sample in a study of blood T cell repertoires in COVID-19. Profiled with immunoSEQ multiplex PCR; TCRdb holds only in-frame clones, not every one. The sample has approximately 150,000 clones, about 81% seen once. Source material: peripheral blood. Every receptor here comes from a human donor in a cohort sampled during active COVID-19.

CDR3 region: CASSPDRVLETQYF. DNA of the CDR3: TGTGCCAGCTCACCGGACAGGGTTTTGGAGACCCAGTACTTC. The gene calls are TRBV18 and TRBJ2-5; 8 bases are shared with TRBD1. With 3 bases clipped from V and 5 bases from J, the junction kept 5 bases outside the gene matches. Per germline, CDR1 KGHSH and CDR2 LQKENI. The CDR3 loop spans 14 amino acids.

V is TRBV7-2 and J is TRBJ2-5; TRBD2 agrees at 8 bases. Germline V CDR1 and CDR2: SGHTA, FQGNSA. The trim removed 5 bases at V and 5 bases at J, leaving 10 bases unmatched. The CDR3 has 15 amino acids. CDR3 amino acids: CASSLSGGLGETQYF. The CDR3 region has the DNA TGTGCCAGCAGCCTGAGCGGGGGTCTAGGGGAGACCCAGTACTTC.

Turning to this clone: The sample has other DNA sequences that encode this CDR3 too. The chain couples TRBV7-6 to TRBJ1-6; 7 bases line up with TRBD1. The CDR3 spans 13 residues. CDR1 is SGHVS and CDR2 is FNYEAQ in the germline V gene. J gave up 10 bases and V 4 bases, and 4 bases lay outside the gene matches. CDR3 nucleotide sequence: TGTGCCAGCAGCTCGACAGGGAACTCACCCCTCCACTTT. This gives the protein CASSSTGNSPLHF.

This chain links TRBV27 with TRBJ2-4, with D possibly TRBD2 on 7 matching bases. In germline, CDR1 is MNHEY, CDR2 SMNVEV (reference sequence). The CDR3 length is 15 residues. CDR3 sequence: CAHGGQVLAKNIQYF. The CDR3 region has the DNA TGTGCGCACGGGGGGCAGGTCCTAGCCAAAAACATTCAGTACTTC.

The chain combines TRBV9 with TRBJ2-2; 9 bases agree with TRBD1. The trim removed 0 bases at V and 9 bases at J, leaving 9 bases unmatched. The germline gives CDR1 SGDLS, CDR2 YYNGEE. CDR3 length equals 16 residues. In nucleotides, the CDR3 is TGTGCCAGCAGCGTAGATTCGGGACAGGGCATCAGGGAGCTGTTTTTT. It translates to CASSVDSGQGIRELFF.